A selection of T cell receptor beta chains follows, all from one sample in a study of a mutant IDH1 vaccine in newly diagnosed glioma. These receptors' targets are unknown. TCRdb's copy holds only in-frame clones and misses some; the assay was immunoSEQ multiplex PCR. The data hold about 48,000 clones, with more than 65% observed a single time. The source was PBMCs, collected from a glioma patient whose treatment included an IDH1 peptide vaccine. The receptor source for this set is a man aged 35 to 55 with glioma. Both conserved end residues are part of each CDR3. D genes are given only for firm matches. Not all rows give a size; the values are once, few, many and, for expanded clones, a class.

clone size | D gene | J gene | V gene | CDR3 DNA | CDR3 protein
NA | NA | TRBJ2-2 | TRBV7-9 | TGTGCCAGCAGCTTAATGGGCCCCGGGGAGCTGTTTTTT | CASSLMGPGELFF
few | NA | TRBJ2-1 | TRBV29-1 | TGCAGCGTGTACAACAATGAGCAGTTCTTC | CSVYNNEQFF
NA | TRBD1 | TRBJ2-2 | TRBV18 | TGTGCCAGCTCACCAGCCTCGACAGGGGGCACCGGGGAGCTGTTTTTT | CASSPASTGGTGELFF
NA | NA | TRBJ2-1 | TRBV7-2 | TGTGCCAGCAGCTTAAAGGGTGACAATGAGCAGTTCTTC | CASSLKGDNEQFF
few | TRBD2 | TRBJ2-5 | TRBV5-4 | TGTGCCAGCAGCTTGGCTAGCGGGAGACAAGAGACCCAGTACTTC | CASSLASGRQETQYF
NA | NA | TRBJ1-1 | TRBV19 | TGTGCCAGTAGTGTGAGGGACATGAACACTGAAGCTTTCTTT | CASSVRDMNTEAFF
NA | NA | TRBJ2-7 | TRBV4-1 | TGCGCCAGCAGCCAAGACCTCCCAGAGGGGTACGAGCAGTACTTC | CASSQDLPEGYEQYF
NA | NA | TRBJ2-1 | TRBV5-5 | TGTGCCAGCAGCGGGGCGGGCCCCAATGAGCAGTTCTTC | CASSGAGPNEQFF
few | NA | TRBJ1-4 | TRBV9 | TGTGCCAGCAGCGTAGGACAGTTTAATGAAAAACTGTTTTTT | CASSVGQFNEKLFF
NA | NA | TRBJ1-5 | TRBV6-6 | TGTGCCAGCAGCCTCCGGGACAATAGCAATCAGCCCCAGCATTTT | CASSLRDNSNQPQHF
NA | NA | TRBJ2-1 | TRBV5-1 | TGCGCCAGCAGCTTGGGGGCGCGGTACAATGAGCAGTTCTTC | CASSLGARYNEQFF
NA | NA | TRBJ1-6 | TRBV6-5 | TGTGCCAGCAGTTACGATCCCCATAATTCACCCCTCCACTTT | CASSYDPHNSPLHF
NA | NA | TRBJ1-2 | TRBV9 | TGTGCCAGCAGCGTACAAGGAGGAAACTATGGCTACACCTTC | CASSVQGGNYGYTF
NA | NA | TRBJ1-2 | TRBV11-2 | TGTGCCAGCAGCTTAGAGCCAGGGGTCTATGGCTACACCTTC | CASSLEPGVYGYTF
NA | TRBD1 | TRBJ1-2 | TRBV27 | TGTGCCAGCAGTTTACATCGGACAGGGAGGGGTATATCTGGCTACACCTTC | CASSLHRTGRGISGYTF
NA | TRBD2 | TRBJ2-7 | TRBV6-1 | TGTGCCAGCAGTGGGGGTAGCGGGGGGCGACGTCTCGCGTACTTC | CASSGGSGGRRLAYF
NA | NA | TRBJ1-1 | TRBV18 | TGTGCCAGCTCACCACCACAGGGTGTAACTGAAGCTTTCTTT | CASSPPQGVTEAFF
once | NA | TRBJ2-1 | TRBV6-5 | TGTGCCAGCAGATCCGCACTAGTCTACCACAATGAGCAGTTCTTC | CASRSALVYHNEQFF
NA | TRBD1 | TRBJ1-6 | TRBV25-1 | TGTGCCAGCAGTCAGTCGGACAGGGACAATTCACCCCTCCACTTT | CASSQSDRDNSPLHF
NA | NA | TRBJ1-2 | TRBV4-1 | TGCGCCAGCAGCCAAGAAGGAGCGAAGGGGAACTATGGCTACACCTTC | CASSQEGAKGNYGYTF
NA | NA | TRBJ1-4 | TRBV20-1 | TGCAGTGCCCTTGGGGAAAAACTGTTTTTT | CSALGEKLFF
once | NA | TRBJ2-2 | TRBV30 | TGTGCCTGGAGTCCGATTAGAAGCGGGGAGCTGTTTTTT | CAWSPIRSGELFF
NA | NA | TRBJ1-6 | TRBV9 | TGTGCCAGCAGTAGAGGCCAGGAGAATTCACCCCTCCACTTT | CASSRGQENSPLHF
NA | NA | TRBJ2-7 | TRBV29-1 | TGCAGCGGGGCCACGGCCGTCGGCGAGCAGTACTTC | CSGATAVGEQYF
few | TRBD2 | TRBJ2-5 | TRBV6-5 | TGTGCCAGCAGTTACCTCGGGACTAGCGGGGGAGAGACCCAGTACTTC | CASSYLGTSGGETQYF
NA | NA | TRBJ1-1 | TRBV4-2 | TGTGCCAGCAGCCAAGGAGCTGAAGCTTTCTTT | CASSQGAEAFF
once | NA | TRBJ2-3 | TRBV7-2 | TGTGCCAGCAGCTCAGTTCGGTATACGCAGTATTTT | CASSSVRYTQYF
NA | NA | TRBJ2-2 | TRBV2 | TGTGCCAGAGGGACGAACGCGAACACCGGGGAGCTGTTTTTT | CARGTNANTGELFF
NA | NA | TRBJ1-4 | TRBV25-1 | TGTGCCAGCAGTGAATATGCAGGGAAACTGTTTTTT | CASSEYAGKLFF
NA | NA | TRBJ2-7 | TRBV6-5 | TGTGCCAGCAGTTCAGGGCCCCGGTGGTACTTC | CASSSGPRWYF
NA | NA | TRBJ2-7 | TRBV5-1 | TGCGCCAGCAGCCCAGACAGGCCCCCAGAGCAGTACTTC | CASSPDRPPEQYF
NA | NA | TRBJ1-3 | TRBV6-5 | TGTGCCAGCAAGGCGGCTGGAAACACCATATATTTT | CASKAAGNTIYF
NA | NA | TRBJ1-1 | TRBV18 | TGTGCCAGCTCACCATCGGTGGGGAACACTGAAGCTTTCTTT | CASSPSVGNTEAFF
large | NA | TRBJ2-5 | TRBV21-1 | TGTGCCAGCAGCAATACCCAGTACTTC | CASSNTQYF
NA | NA | TRBJ2-7 | TRBV2 | TGTGCCAGCAGTCTTGCAGCCAACTGGTACGAGCAGTACTTC | CASSLAANWYEQYF
few | TRBD1 | TRBJ2-7 | TRBV10-3 | TGTGCCATCTCCGGGACAGGGGGCGACGAGCAGTACTTC | CAISGTGGDEQYF
NA | NA | TRBJ2-7 | TRBV7-2 | TGTGCCAGCAGCTTCGGGGGAGGGGGCAGCGAGCAGTACTTC | CASSFGGGGSEQYF
NA | TRBD1 | TRBJ1-2 | TRBV6-6 | TGTGCCAGCAGGACAGGGACCTATGGCTACACCTTC | CASRTGTYGYTF
NA | NA | TRBJ1-2 | TRBV5-1 | TGCGCCAGCAGCTTTCGAGCGACGGATGGCTACACCTTC | CASSFRATDGYTF
NA | NA | TRBJ2-7 | TRBV5-1 | TGCGCCAGCAGCTTGGCCCCGGGCCGCTACGAGCAGTACTTC | CASSLAPGRYEQYF
NA | NA | TRBJ2-5 | TRBV1 | TGCACCAGCAAGCTGACTAGCGAGTCGGAGACCCAGTACTTC | CTSKLTSESETQYF
few | TRBD1 | TRBJ1-1 | TRBV7-9 | TGTGCCAGCAGCTTGGACAGGGCGGGGGGGAAATTCTTT | CASSLDRAGGKFF